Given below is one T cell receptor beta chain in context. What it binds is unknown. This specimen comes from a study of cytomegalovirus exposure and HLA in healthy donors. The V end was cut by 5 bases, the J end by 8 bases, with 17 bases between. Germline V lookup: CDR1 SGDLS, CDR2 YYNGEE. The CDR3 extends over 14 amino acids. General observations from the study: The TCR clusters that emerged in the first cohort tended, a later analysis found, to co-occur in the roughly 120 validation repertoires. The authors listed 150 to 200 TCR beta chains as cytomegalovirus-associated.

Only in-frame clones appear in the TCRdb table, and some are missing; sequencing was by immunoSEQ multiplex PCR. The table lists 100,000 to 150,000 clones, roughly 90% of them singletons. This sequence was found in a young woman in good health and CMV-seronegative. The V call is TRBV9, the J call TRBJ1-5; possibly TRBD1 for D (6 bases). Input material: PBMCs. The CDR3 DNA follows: TGTGCCAGCAGTCCAGGACAGAACTTAAAGCCCCAGCATTTT. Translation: CASSPGQNLKPQHF. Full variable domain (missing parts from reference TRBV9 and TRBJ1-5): DSGVTQTPKHLITATGQRVTLRCSPRSGDLSVYWYQQSLDQGLQFLIQYYNGEERAKGNILERFSAQQFPDLHSELNLSSLELGDSALYFCASSPGQNLKPQHFGDGTRLSIL.